Listed below are T cell receptor beta chains from one sample, sequenced in a study of OX40 agonist ivuxolimab in advanced cancers. Here immunoSEQ multiplex PCR was the method, and the copy in TCRdb shows in-frame clones only, minus some. The sample yields around 10,000 clones, 85% to 90% seen once. This specimen was CD4+ or CD8+ T cells sorted from blood, taken in a trial of the OX40 agonist ivuxolimab. All receptors derive from an adult with an advanced solid tumor such as melanoma, head and neck, liver or kidney cancer. Each CDR3 is given with its conserved first and last residue. Each record gives: clone size, V gene, D gene, J gene, CDR3 protein, CDR3 DNA. D genes are given only for firm matches. Size is omitted from some rows. Given values are once, few, many or a class for expanded clones.

>large|TRBV13|.|TRBJ1-3
CASSDRTDPGNTIYF
TGTGCCAGCAGCGATCGGACAGACCCTGGAAACACCATATATTTT
>.|TRBV10-2|.|TRBJ1-4
CASRDSFEKLFF
TGCGCCAGCAGGGACAGTTTTGAAAAACTGTTTTTT
>once|TRBV5-6|.|TRBJ2-4
CASSLGQGENIQYF
TGTGCCAGCAGCTTGGGCCAGGGCGAAAACATTCAGTACTTC
>.|TRBV7-3|TRBD1|TRBJ2-1
CASSLTSTGVVNEQFF
TGTGCCAGCAGCCTCACCTCGACAGGGGTGGTCAATGAGCAGTTCTTC
>.|TRBV13|.|TRBJ1-5
CASSLGSNQPQHF
TGTGCCAGCAGCTTGGGGTCCAATCAGCCCCAGCATTTT
>.|TRBV19|TRBD1|TRBJ1-1
CASSLDATGALNTEAFF
TGTGCCAGTAGTCTCGACGCTACAGGGGCCCTGAACACTGAAGCTTTCTTT
>medium-sized|TRBV9|.|TRBJ2-1
CASSTGGEDEQFF
TGTGCCAGCAGCACAGGGGGGGAGGATGAGCAGTTCTTC
>.|TRBV7-2|.|TRBJ2-1
CASSSGGYNEQFF
TGTGCCAGCAGTTCTGGGGGGTACAATGAGCAGTTCTTC
>.|TRBV9|.|TRBJ2-1
CASSIGYNEQFF
TGTGCCAGCAGCATAGGTTACAATGAGCAGTTCTTC
>few|TRBV6-4|TRBD1|TRBJ2-7
CASSVDRGSYEQYF
TGTGCCAGCAGTGTGGACAGGGGGTCCTACGAGCAGTACTTC
>.|TRBV28|TRBD1|TRBJ1-6
CASRLGQGYRSPLHF
TGTGCCAGCAGGTTGGGACAGGGTTATCGGTCACCCCTCCACTTT
>.|TRBV7-9|.|TRBJ1-1
CASSLGDTMNTEAFF
TGTGCCAGCAGCTTAGGGGACACCATGAACACTGAAGCTTTCTTT
>.|TRBV19|.|TRBJ1-4
CASRQGFEKLFF
TGTGCCAGTAGACAGGGATTTGAAAAACTGTTTTTT
>.|TRBV18|.|TRBJ2-5
CASSLWLAGETQYF
TGTGCCAGCTCACTTTGGCTAGCCGGTGAGACCCAGTACTTC
>.|TRBV29-1|TRBD1|TRBJ1-1
CSVFGQGSSVAEAFF
TGCAGCGTTTTCGGACAGGGGTCTTCGGTCGCTGAAGCTTTCTTT
>.|TRBV10-1|.|TRBJ1-1
CASSEGTEAFF
TGCGCCAGCAGTGAGGGCACCGAAGCTTTCTTT
>.|TRBV27|TRBD1|TRBJ1-1
CASSFRQGALNTEAFF
TGTGCCAGCAGTTTCCGGCAGGGGGCGTTGAACACTGAAGCTTTCTTT
>.|TRBV29-1|.|TRBJ2-2
CSVEGSLSGELFF
TGCAGCGTTGAAGGCAGCCTCTCCGGGGAGCTGTTTTTT
>.|TRBV7-6|.|TRBJ2-1
CASSLGWGDEQFF
TGTGCCAGCAGCTTAGGATGGGGGGATGAGCAGTTCTTC
>.|TRBV5-4|TRBD1|TRBJ1-2
CASSFSPGTGFGYTF
TGTGCCAGCAGCTTTTCCCCCGGGACAGGGTTTGGCTACACCTTC
>few|TRBV4-1|.|TRBJ1-1
CASSQGTGAFF
TGCGCCAGCAGCCAAGGGACTGGAGCTTTCTTT
>.|TRBV7-2|.|TRBJ2-7
CASSLGSYEQYF
TGTGCCAGCAGCTTAGGGTCCTACGAGCAGTACTTC
>.|TRBV4-1|.|TRBJ2-1
CASSQLGSYNEQFF
TGCGCCAGCAGCCAGCTAGGGTCGTACAATGAGCAGTTCTTC
>.|TRBV25-1|TRBD1|TRBJ2-7
CASNGQGAYEQYF
TGTGCCAGCAATGGACAGGGGGCCTACGAGCAGTACTTC
>.|TRBV6-6|.|TRBJ1-2
CASKAELNYGYTF
TGTGCCAGCAAAGCAGAGCTCAACTATGGCTACACCTTC
>.|TRBV2|.|TRBJ1-5
CASQRPNQPQHF
TGTGCCAGCCAACGGCCCAATCAGCCCCAGCATTTT
>.|TRBV10-2|.|TRBJ2-1
CASSETNSYNEQFF
TGCGCCAGCAGTGAGACAAACTCCTACAATGAGCAGTTCTTC
>.|TRBV5-1|TRBD2|TRBJ2-1
CASSPAGGLNEQFF
TGCGCCAGCAGCCCTGCGGGGGGGCTCAATGAGCAGTTCTTC
>.|TRBV6-5|.|TRBJ1-1
CASSTPGMNTEAFF
TGTGCCAGCAGTACCCCAGGGATGAACACTGAAGCTTTCTTT
>.|TRBV5-4|.|TRBJ2-3
CASSLGGTDTQYF
TGTGCCAGCAGCTTGGGGGGCACAGATACGCAGTATTTT
>.|TRBV4-1|.|TRBJ1-5
CASSQSLTGGNQPQHF
TGCGCCAGCAGCCAATCTCTGACAGGCGGCAATCAGCCCCAGCATTTT
>.|TRBV4-1|.|TRBJ1-2
CASSQEQAQGYDYGYTF
TGCGCCAGCAGCCAAGAACAAGCCCAGGGTTACGACTATGGCTACACCTTC
>.|TRBV15|.|TRBJ2-2
CATSRGGGELFF
TGTGCCACCAGCAGAGGGGGAGGGGAGCTGTTTTTT
>.|TRBV7-9|.|TRBJ1-1
CASSLVSKNTEAFF
TGTGCCAGCAGCTTAGTCTCAAAGAACACTGAAGCTTTCTTT
>.|TRBV5-4|.|TRBJ2-2
CASLTDGNTGELFF
TGTGCCAGCCTTACCGACGGTAACACCGGGGAGCTGTTTTTT
>.|TRBV5-4|.|TRBJ2-3
CASSPWAAQRSTDTQYF
TGTGCCAGCAGCCCCTGGGCGGCCCAGAGGAGCACAGATACGCAGTATTTT
>once|TRBV19|.|TRBJ2-7
CASSTDTYEQYF
TGTGCCAGTAGTACCGACACCTACGAGCAGTACTTC
>.|TRBV5-6|.|TRBJ1-3
CASSLEGRAGNTIYF
TGTGCCAGCAGCTTGGAGGGCAGGGCCGGAAACACCATATATTTT
>.|TRBV11-2|TRBD2|TRBJ2-3
CASSLSGGARDTQYF
TGTGCCAGCAGCTTAAGCGGGGGGGCCAGGGATACGCAGTATTTT
>.|TRBV19|.|TRBJ2-1
CASSMRPSSYNEQFF
TGTGCCAGTAGTATGAGGCCGAGCTCCTACAATGAGCAGTTCTTC
>.|TRBV28|.|TRBJ1-1
CASSSGGTRGTEAFF
TGTGCCAGCAGTTCGGGGGGGACTCGGGGCACTGAAGCTTTCTTT
>.|TRBV28|TRBD1|TRBJ1-3
CASLGDRGLGNTIYF
TGTGCCAGCCTGGGGGACAGGGGGCTCGGAAACACCATATATTTT
>once|TRBV14|.|TRBJ1-1
CASSQLTGILMNTEAFF
TGTGCCAGCAGCCAACTCACAGGGATCCTCATGAACACTGAAGCTTTCTTT
>.|TRBV25-1|.|TRBJ2-1
CASSESAGVLWNEQFF
TGTGCCAGCAGTGAATCAGCCGGAGTCCTTTGGAATGAGCAGTTCTTC
>.|TRBV4-1|.|TRBJ2-3
CASSQDRNTDTQYF
TGCGCCAGCAGCCAAGATCGCAACACAGATACGCAGTATTTT
>.|TRBV2|TRBD1|TRBJ1-3
CASSEGTGGSSSGNTIYF
TGTGCCAGCAGTGAGGGGACAGGGGGATCTTCTTCTGGAAACACCATATATTTT
>.|TRBV25-1|.|TRBJ1-2
CASSPRDTTFNYGYTF
TGTGCCAGCAGTCCGCGGGACACGACCTTTAACTATGGCTACACCTTC
>.|TRBV5-6|TRBD1|TRBJ1-2
CASSAGQGWGYTF
TGTGCCAGCAGCGCCGGACAGGGCTGGGGCTACACCTTC
>.|TRBV29-1|.|TRBJ2-1
CSVEAAGPYNEQFF
TGCAGCGTTGAGGCGGCAGGACCGTACAATGAGCAGTTCTTC